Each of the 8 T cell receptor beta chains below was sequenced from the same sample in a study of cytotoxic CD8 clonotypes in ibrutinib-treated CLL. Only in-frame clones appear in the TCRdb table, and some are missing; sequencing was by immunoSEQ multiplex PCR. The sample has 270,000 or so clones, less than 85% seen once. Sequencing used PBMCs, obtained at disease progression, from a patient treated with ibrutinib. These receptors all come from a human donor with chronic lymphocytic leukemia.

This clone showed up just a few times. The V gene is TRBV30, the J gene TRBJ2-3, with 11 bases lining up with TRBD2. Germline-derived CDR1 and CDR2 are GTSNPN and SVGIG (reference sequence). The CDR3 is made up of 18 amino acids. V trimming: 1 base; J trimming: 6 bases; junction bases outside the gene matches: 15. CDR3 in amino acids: CAWSGGLSGRAGADTQYF. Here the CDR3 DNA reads TGTGCCTGGAGTGGGGGACTTAGCGGGAGGGCCGGAGCGGATACGCAGTATTTT.

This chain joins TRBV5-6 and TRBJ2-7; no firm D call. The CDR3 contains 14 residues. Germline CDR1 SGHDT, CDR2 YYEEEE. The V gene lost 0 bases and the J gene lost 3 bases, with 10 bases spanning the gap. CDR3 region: CASSLGGNHYEQYF. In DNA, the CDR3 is TGTGCCAGCAGCTTGGGAGGAAACCACTACGAGCAGTACTTC.

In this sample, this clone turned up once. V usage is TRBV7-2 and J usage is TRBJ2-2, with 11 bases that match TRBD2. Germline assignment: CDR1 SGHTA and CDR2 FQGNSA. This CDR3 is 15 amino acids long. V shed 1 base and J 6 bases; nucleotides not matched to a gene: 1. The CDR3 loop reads CASSLVLAGAGELFF. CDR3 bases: TGTGCCAGCAGCTTAGTACTAGCGGGAGCCGGGGAGCTGTTTTTT.

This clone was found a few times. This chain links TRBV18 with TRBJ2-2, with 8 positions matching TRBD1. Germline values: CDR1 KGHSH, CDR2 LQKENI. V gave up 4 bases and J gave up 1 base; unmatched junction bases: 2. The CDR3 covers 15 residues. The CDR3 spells CASSLGTGNTGELFF. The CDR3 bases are TGTGCCAGCTCACTGGGGACAGGGAACACCGGGGAGCTGTTTTTT.

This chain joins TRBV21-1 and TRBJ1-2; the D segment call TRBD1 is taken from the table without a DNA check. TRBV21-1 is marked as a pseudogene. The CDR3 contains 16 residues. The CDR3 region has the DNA TGTGCCAGCAGCAAAGTAGGGACAGTATACGGCTATGGCTACACCTTC. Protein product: CASSKVGTVYGYGYTF.

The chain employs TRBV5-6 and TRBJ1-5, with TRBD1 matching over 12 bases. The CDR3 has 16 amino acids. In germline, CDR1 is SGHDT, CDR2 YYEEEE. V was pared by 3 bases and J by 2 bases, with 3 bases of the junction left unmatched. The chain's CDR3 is CASSYGTGGGNQPQHF. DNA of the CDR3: TGTGCCAGCAGCTACGGGACAGGGGGCGGCAATCAGCCCCAGCATTTT. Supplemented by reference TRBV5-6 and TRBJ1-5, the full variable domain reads DAGVTQSPTHLIKTRGQQVTLRCSPKSGHDTVSWYQQALGQGPQFIFQYYEEEERQRGNFPDRFSGHQFPNYSSELNVNALLLGDSALYLCASSYGTGGGNQPQHFGDGTRLSIL.

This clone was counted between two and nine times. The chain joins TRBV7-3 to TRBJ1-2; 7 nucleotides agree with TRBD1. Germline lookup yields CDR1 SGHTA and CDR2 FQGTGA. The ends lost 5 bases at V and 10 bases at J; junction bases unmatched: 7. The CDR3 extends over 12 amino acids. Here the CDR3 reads CASSPTTGSYTF. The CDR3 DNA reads TGTGCCAGCAGCCCAACGACAGGGTCCTACACCTTC.

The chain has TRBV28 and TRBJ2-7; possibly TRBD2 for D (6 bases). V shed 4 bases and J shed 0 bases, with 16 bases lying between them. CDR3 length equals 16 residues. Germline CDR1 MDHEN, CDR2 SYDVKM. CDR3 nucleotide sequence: TGTGCCAGCAGTTATCCACGGACGGGGGACTCCTACGAGCAGTACTTC. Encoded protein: CASSYPRTGDSYEQYF.